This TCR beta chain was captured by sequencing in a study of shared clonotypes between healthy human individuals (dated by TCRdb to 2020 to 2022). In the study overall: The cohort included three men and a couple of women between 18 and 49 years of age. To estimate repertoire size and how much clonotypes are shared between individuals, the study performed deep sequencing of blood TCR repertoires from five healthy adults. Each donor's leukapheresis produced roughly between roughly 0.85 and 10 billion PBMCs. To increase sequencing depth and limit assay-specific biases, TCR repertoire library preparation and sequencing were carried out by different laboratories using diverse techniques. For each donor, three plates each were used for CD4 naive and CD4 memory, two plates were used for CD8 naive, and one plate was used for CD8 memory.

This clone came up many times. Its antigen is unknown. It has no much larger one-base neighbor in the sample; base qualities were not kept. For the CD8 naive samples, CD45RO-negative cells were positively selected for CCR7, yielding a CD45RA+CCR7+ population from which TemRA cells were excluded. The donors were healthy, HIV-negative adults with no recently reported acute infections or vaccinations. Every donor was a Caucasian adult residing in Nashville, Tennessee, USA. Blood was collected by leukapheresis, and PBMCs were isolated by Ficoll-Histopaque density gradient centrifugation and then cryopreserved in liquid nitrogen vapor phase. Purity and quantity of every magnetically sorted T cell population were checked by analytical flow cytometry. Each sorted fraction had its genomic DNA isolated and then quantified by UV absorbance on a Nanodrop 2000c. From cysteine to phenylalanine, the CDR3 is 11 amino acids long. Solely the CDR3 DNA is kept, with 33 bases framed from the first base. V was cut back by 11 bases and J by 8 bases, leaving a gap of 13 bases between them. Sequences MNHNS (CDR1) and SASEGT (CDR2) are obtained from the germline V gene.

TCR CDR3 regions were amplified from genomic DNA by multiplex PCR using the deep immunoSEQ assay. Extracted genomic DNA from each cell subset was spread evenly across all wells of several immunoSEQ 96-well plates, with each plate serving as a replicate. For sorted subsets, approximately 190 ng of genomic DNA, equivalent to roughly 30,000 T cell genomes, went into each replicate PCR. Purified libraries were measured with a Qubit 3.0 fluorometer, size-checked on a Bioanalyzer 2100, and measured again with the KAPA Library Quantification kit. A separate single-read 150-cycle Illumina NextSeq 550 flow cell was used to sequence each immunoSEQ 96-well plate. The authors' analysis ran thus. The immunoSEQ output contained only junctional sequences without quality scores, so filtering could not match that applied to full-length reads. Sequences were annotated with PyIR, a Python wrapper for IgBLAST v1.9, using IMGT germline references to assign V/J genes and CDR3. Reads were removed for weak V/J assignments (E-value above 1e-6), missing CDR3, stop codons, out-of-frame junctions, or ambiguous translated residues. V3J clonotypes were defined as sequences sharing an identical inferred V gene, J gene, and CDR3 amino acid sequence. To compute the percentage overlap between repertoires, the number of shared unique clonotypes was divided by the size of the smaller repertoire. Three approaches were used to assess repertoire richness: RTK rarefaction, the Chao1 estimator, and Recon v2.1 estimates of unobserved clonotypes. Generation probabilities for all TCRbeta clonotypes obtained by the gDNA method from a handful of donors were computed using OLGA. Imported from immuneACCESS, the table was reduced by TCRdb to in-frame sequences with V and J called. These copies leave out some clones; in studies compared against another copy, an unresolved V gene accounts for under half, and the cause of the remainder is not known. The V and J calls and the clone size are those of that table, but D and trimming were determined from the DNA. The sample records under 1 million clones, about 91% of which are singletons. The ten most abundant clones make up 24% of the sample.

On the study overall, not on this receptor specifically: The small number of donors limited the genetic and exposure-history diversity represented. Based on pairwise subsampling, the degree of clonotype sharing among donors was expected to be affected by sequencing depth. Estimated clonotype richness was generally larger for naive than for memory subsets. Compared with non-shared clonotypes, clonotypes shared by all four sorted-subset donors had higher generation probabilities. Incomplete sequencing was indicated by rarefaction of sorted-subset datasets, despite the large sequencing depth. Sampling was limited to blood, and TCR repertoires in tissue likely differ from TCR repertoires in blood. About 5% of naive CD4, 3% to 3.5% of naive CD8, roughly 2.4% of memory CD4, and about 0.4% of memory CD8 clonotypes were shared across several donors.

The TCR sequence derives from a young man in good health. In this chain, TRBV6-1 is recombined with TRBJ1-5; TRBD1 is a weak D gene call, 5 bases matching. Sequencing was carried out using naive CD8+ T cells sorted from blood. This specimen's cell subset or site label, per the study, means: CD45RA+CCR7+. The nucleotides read TGTGCCGTGGGGGGAGGGGAGCCCCAGCATTTT. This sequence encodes CAVGGGEPQHF.